This T cell receptor beta chain was found in a study of patients and donors after allogeneic stem cell transplantation (dated by TCRdb to between 2020 and 2021). Library creation used RT-PCR. For sequencing, a NextSeq 550 was employed. TCRdb handled the public reads itself, with Q25 trimming in fastp and clone calling in MiXCR, and kept productive beta chains. Each CDR3 protein gets just one entry, which takes the most common genes and DNA from the rows behind it. The sample table holds under 200,000 distinct CDR3 sequences, of which approximately 22% were seen once. The top ten clones comprise roughly 26% of the sample. This clonotype was seen more than once but under ten times. It has no known antigen specificity. Base qualities are not recorded, but no much larger clone differs from it by a single base. The germline V gene encodes CDR1 SGHVS and CDR2 FNYEAQ. The germline V and J ends show losses of 3 bases and 2 bases respectively, and no gene match explains 5 bases of the junction. There are 16 amino acids in the CDR3, from cysteine to phenylalanine inclusive. Only CDR3 DNA is held: 48 bases, read in frame from base 1.

The receptor was isolated from a human donor who was either an allogeneic HSCT recipient or a stem cell or donor lymphocyte infusion donor (not recorded which). It is not recorded whose cells these are; they may come from a transplant donor. Material for sequencing was blood, either unsorted or a sorted T cell fraction (not recorded which). The chain joins TRBV7-6 to TRBJ2-1, and TRBD2 aligns with 9 junction nucleotides. The encoded CDR3 is CASSFIAGAAYNEQFF. The DNA sequence is given as TGTGCCAGCAGCTTTATAGCGGGAGCAGCCTACAATGAGCAGTTCTTC.